This TCR beta chain was observed in a study of blood T cell repertoires in COVID-19. Researchers sorted participants into cohorts using their self-reported clinical history. Authors' methods: Reference gene primer amplification gave nucleated cell count estimates. The protocol was immunoSEQ multiplex PCR, while the TCRdb copy is restricted to in-frame clones and leaves out a portion. V and J calls and clone size are copied from that table; D and trimming were computed from the DNA. The table records around 250,000 clones, about nine tenths of them present only once. The V gene's germline CDR1 is PRHDT and CDR2 FYEKMQ (reference sequence). This CDR3 has 17 amino acids. Germline trimming cut 2 bases from V and 1 base from J; bases unmatched to any gene: 4.

This sequence originates from a man between 18 and 29 years old who had recovered from COVID-19. V gene TRBV13 combines with J gene TRBJ2-1; 11 bases agree with TRBD2. Source material: PBMCs or T cells enriched from blood (not recorded which). The CDR3 coding sequence is TGTGCCAGCAGCTTACCTAGCGGGAGGTTATCCTACAATGAGCAGTTCTTC. Its translation: CASSLPSGRLSYNEQFF. The complete variable domain, with remaining parts taken from reference TRBV13 and TRBJ2-1, reads AAGVIQSPRHLIKEKRETATLKCYPIPRHDTVYWYQQGPGQDPQFLISFYEKMQSDKGSIPDRFSAQQFSDYHSELNMSSLELGDSALYFCASSLPSGRLSYNEQFFGPGTRLTVL.